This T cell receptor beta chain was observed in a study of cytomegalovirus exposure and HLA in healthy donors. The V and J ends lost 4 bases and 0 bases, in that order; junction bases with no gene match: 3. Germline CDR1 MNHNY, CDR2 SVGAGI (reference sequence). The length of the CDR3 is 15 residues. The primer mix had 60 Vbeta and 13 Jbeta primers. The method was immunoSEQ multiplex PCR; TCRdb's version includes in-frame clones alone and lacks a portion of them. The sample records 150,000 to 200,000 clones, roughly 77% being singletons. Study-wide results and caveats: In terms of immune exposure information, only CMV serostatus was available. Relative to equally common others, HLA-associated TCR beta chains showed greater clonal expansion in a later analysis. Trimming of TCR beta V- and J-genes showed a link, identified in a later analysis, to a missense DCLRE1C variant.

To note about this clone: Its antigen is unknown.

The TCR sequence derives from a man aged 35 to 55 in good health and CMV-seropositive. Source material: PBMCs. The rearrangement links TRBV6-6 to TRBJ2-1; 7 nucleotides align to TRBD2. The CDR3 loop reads CASSSSGDSYNEQFF. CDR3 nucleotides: TGTGCCAGCAGTTCGAGCGGGGACTCCTACAATGAGCAGTTCTTC.